The 20 T cell receptor beta chains given below trace back to one sample, sequenced in a study of T-cell reconstitution after alpha-beta-depleted transplantation in children. Library preparation (for TCRbeta) was performed with unique molecular identifiers. TCRdb independently ran MiXCR on the PCR reads; one entry per CDR3 protein. This sample has almost 400,000 distinct CDR3 sequences, with just over 20% found just once. The sequencing used PBMCs from the stem cell graft donor, collected from the stem cell graft. The source of these receptors is a human donor who donated a stem cell graft to a child with acute myeloid leukemia.

In this sample, this clonotype turned up a few times. V gene TRBV5-6 combines with J gene TRBJ2-7; D tentatively fits TRBD1 or TRBD2 (5 bases each). Trimming shortened V by 1 base and J by 3 bases, and 14 bases separated the two germline ends. CDR3 length: 15 amino acids. The germline CDR1 and CDR2 sequences are SGHDT and YYEEEE. CDR3 in DNA: TGTGCCAGCAGCTTGTATAGGGACGGTCGCTACGAGCAGTACTTC. Translating it yields CASSLYRDGRYEQYF.

This clonotype was observed many times. The genes are TRBV7-2 and TRBJ2-5; D gene ambiguous. Germline CDR1 is SGHTA and CDR2 is FQGNSA. Deletions cut 1 base from V and 7 bases from J, with 7 bases between. CDR3 length equals 12 residues. This CDR3 reads CASSLVLGTQYF. The CDR3, as DNA: TGTGCCAGCAGCTTAGTCCTAGGGACCCAGTACTTC. The full variable domain, in which reference TRBV7-2 and TRBJ2-5 provide the parts outside the CDR3, is GAGVSQSPSNKVTEKGKDVELRCDPISGHTALYWYRQSLGQGLEFLIYFQGNSAPDKSGLPSDRFSAERTGGSVSTLTIQRTQQEDSAVYLCASSLVLGTQYFGPGTRLLVL.

This clonotype was counted many times. The chain has TRBV29-1 and TRBJ1-2; no clear D gene. V was pared by 5 bases and J by 6 bases, with 10 bases between. Germline V gene data show CDR1 as SQVTM and CDR2 as ANQGSEA. The CDR3 is made up of 11 amino acids. As DNA, the CDR3 is TGCAGCGTTAAGCGAGTAGATGGCTACACCTTC. As protein: CSVKRVDGYTF.

In this sample, this clonotype turned up many times. The chain is built from TRBV20-1 and TRBJ2-1; no reliable D call. This CDR3 is built from 15 residues. Germline CDR1 reads DFQATT; CDR2 reads SNEGSKA (reference sequence). V shed 3 bases and J shed 5 bases, with 17 bases lying between them. CDR3 loop: CSARVAHLPHNEQFF. DNA for the CDR3: TGCAGTGCTAGGGTCGCCCACCTGCCCCACAATGAGCAGTTCTTC.

The chain couples TRBV27 to TRBJ2-7, with TRBD2 identical over 9 bases. The CDR3 contains 15 residues. V lost 6 bases and J lost 1; bases outside the gene matches: 7. CDR1 is MNHEY, CDR2 SMNVEV, per germline (reference sequence). In nucleotides, the CDR3 is TGTGCCAGCAGAAGCCCGCTAGCGGGATCCTACGAGCAGTACTTC. Its translation is CASRSPLAGSYEQYF.

This clonotype was observed a handful of times. The junction does not match germline at one end; this may be a read error. The rearrangement uses TRBV5-1 and TRBJ1-1; maybe TRBD1 (6 bases). Germline CDR1 SGHRS, CDR2 YFSETQ. The CDR3 contains 16 residues. The CDR3 spells CASSTDSPGMNTEALF. The DNA of the CDR3 is TGCGCCAGCAGCACGGACAGTCCCGGCATGAACACTGAAGCTCTCTTT.

At least ten counts were recorded for this clonotype. The rearrangement uses TRBV12-3 or TRBV12-4 and TRBJ2-6; D unclear. The CDR3 is 15 amino acids. The V end lost 4 bases, the J end lost 0 bases, and 7 bases lay between the germline ends. DNA for the CDR3: TGTGCCAGCAGTTCAGGAGACTCTGGGGCCAACGTCCTGACTTTC. Residues: CASSSGDSGANVLTF.

J is TRBJ2-1 and V is TRBV5-1; D perhaps matches TRBD2 (6 bases). Trimming took off 4 bases at V and 0 bases at J, with 14 bases between the two ends. Germline lookup yields CDR1 SGHRS and CDR2 YFSETQ. The CDR3 runs to 16 residues. The DNA for the CDR3 is TGCGCCAGCAGCCCCCGGTTCGGGAGCTCCTACAATGAGCAGTTCTTC. This codes for CASSPRFGSSYNEQFF.

This clonotype was seen a handful of times. The chain uses TRBV10-2 and TRBJ1-5; 7 bases map to TRBD1. The V gene's germline CDR1 is WSHSY and CDR2 SAAADI. Germline trimming cut 6 bases from V and 0 bases from J; bases unmatched to any gene: 8. This CDR3 region has 16 residues. CDR3 in DNA: TGCGCCAGCAGAGAAGGACAGGTCAATAGCAATCAGCCCCAGCATTTT. It yields the protein CASREGQVNSNQPQHF.

J is TRBJ2-7 and V is TRBV10-3; a possible D gene is TRBD2 (6 bases). Germline values: CDR1 ENHRY, CDR2 SYGVKD. This CDR3 has 13 residues. V lost 6 bases and J 0 bases, leaving 9 bases between the germline ends. Here the CDR3 reads CAISLGLSYEQYF. CDR3 in DNA: TGTGCCATCAGCTTGGGACTCTCCTACGAGCAGTACTTC.

This clonotype has more than one count but fewer than ten. The chain joins TRBV12-3 or TRBV12-4 to TRBJ2-7; D gene ambiguous. CDR3 length equals 15 residues. V lost 5 bases, J lost 0 bases, and 14 bases lay in between. DNA for the CDR3: TGTGCCAGCAGTCTAAGAGGAGACCACTCCTACGAGCAGTACTTC. Its translation: CASSLRGDHSYEQYF.

This rearrangement joins TRBV6-1 to TRBJ1-1, with D uncertain. Between the trimmed V and J ends, which lost 0 bases and 4 bases, there was a span of 12 bases. Germline assignment: CDR1 MNHNS and CDR2 SASEGT. CDR3 length: 15 residues. Written as DNA, the CDR3 is TGTGCCAGCAGTGAAGCGGGGTGGCCAGGCACTGAAGCTTTCTTT. Its translation is CASSEAGWPGTEAFF.

The chain is built from TRBV23-1 and TRBJ2-5; 13 nucleotides match TRBD2. TRBV23-1 is treated as an ORF (open reading frame) with a function not yet certain. The CDR3 is 23 residues long. Trimming cost V 1 base and J 0 bases; bases outside gene matches: 20. The CDR3 region is CASSQFIHLTGTSGKKHQETQYF. The CDR3 region has the DNA TGCGCCAGCAGTCAATTCATACACTTGACCGGGACTAGCGGGAAGAAGCACCAAGAGACCCAGTACTTC.

The CDR3 DNA reads TGTGCCACCAGTGACCCAAGCGGGAGAAAGTCCTACAATGAGCAGTTCTTC. Residues: CATSDPSGRKSYNEQFF. V gene TRBV24-1 combines with J gene TRBJ2-1; 8 nucleotides match TRBD2. J gave up 1 base and V 4 bases, and 8 bases lay outside the gene matches. Germline CDR1 KGHDR, CDR2 SFDVKD. The CDR3 length is 17 residues.

In its sample, this clonotype was seen a few times. CDR3 residues: CASDRNKGNTIYF. CDR3 DNA sequence: TGTGCCAGCGACCGGAATAAAGGAAACACCATATATTTT. The rearrangement links TRBV2 to TRBJ1-3; D ambiguous. CDR3 size: 13 residues. V lost 8 bases, J lost 4 bases, and 12 bases lay in between. CDR1 and CDR2 from the germline V gene are SNHLY and FYNNEI.

This clonotype appeared many times. Here the CDR3 reads CSASQAGVGEQFF. CDR3 bases: TGCAGTGCTAGCCAAGCGGGAGTTGGCGAGCAGTTCTTC. V is TRBV20-1 and J is TRBJ2-1; 8 nucleotides line up with TRBD2. This CDR3 is 13 amino acids long. The V gene end was trimmed by 3 bases and the J gene end by 10 bases; junction bases not matched to a gene: 8. CDR1 is DFQATT and CDR2 is SNEGSKA in the germline V gene (reference sequence).

The V call is TRBV5-1, the J call TRBJ2-7, with TRBD1 matching over 8 bases. In germline, CDR1 is SGHRS, CDR2 YFSETQ. The CDR3 extends over 15 amino acids. V trimming: 3 bases; J trimming: 1 base; junction bases outside the gene matches: 6. The CDR3 spells CASSYRTGPSYEQYF. CDR3 coding DNA: TGCGCCAGCAGCTATAGGACAGGGCCTTCCTACGAGCAGTACTTC. The entire variable domain, with the rest obtained from reference TRBV5-1 and TRBJ2-7, is as follows: KAGVTQTPRYLIKTRGQQVTLSCSPISGHRSVSWYQQTPGQGLQFLFEYFSETQRNKGNFPGRFSGRQFSNSRSEMNVSTLELGDSALYLCASSYRTGPSYEQYFGPGTRLTVT.

This clonotype was counted ten times or more. This chain links TRBV20-1 with TRBJ2-7; D tentatively fits TRBD1 or TRBD2 (5 bases each). Germline V gene sequence: CDR1 DFQATT, CDR2 SNEGSKA (reference sequence). V gave up 6 bases and J gave up 2 bases, with 17 bases separating them. The CDR3 loop spans 14 amino acids. The CDR3 region has the DNA TGCAGTGCAGGGGTGAGAGGGACGCCCTACGAGCAGTACTTC. Translating gives CSAGVRGTPYEQYF.

The sample holds a few counts of this clonotype. The rearrangement joins TRBV12-3 or TRBV12-4 to TRBJ1-2; no definite D call. CDR3 length: 13 amino acids. V lost 2 bases and J 7 bases, leaving 11 bases between the germline ends. CDR3 sequence: CASSLRDLGGYTF. The CDR3 nucleotides read TGTGCCAGCAGTTTAAGAGATCTAGGTGGCTACACCTTC.

This clonotype has just a few counts. The chain combines TRBV10-3 with TRBJ2-1; 9 bases align to TRBD2. Germline assignment: CDR1 ENHRY and CDR2 SYGVKD. V was pared by 11 bases and J by 3 bases, with 17 bases of the junction left unmatched. The CDR3 sequence is 17 residues long. The CDR3 nucleotides are TGTGCCGCTACCCCGGGGGCGCGTAGCGGGAGCTACAATGAGCAGTTCTTC. It encodes CAATPGARSGSYNEQFF.